This T cell receptor beta chain was sequenced in a study of blood T cell repertoires in COVID-19. V was pared by 3 bases and J by 0 bases, with 17 bases between. Germline V gene data show CDR1 as SGHNT and CDR2 as YENEEA. CDR3 size: 17 residues. The assay was immunoSEQ multiplex PCR, and TCRdb's table has in-frame clones only and misses some. The data hold about 200,000 clones, with approximately 91% observed a single time. The sequence derives from a man aged 18-30 years with active or convalescent COVID-19. This rearrangement joins TRBV11-3 to TRBJ1-1; a weak D match, TRBD1 (5 bases). Source material: peripheral blood. CDR3 sequence (DNA): TGTGCCAGCAGCTTGGGAGGGGCAGGAGTCATGAACACTGAAGCTTTCTTT. Translating gives CASSLGGAGVMNTEAFF.